These T cell receptor beta chains were read from a single sample in a study of early T cells in non-severe SARS-CoV-2 infection. TCRdb processed the 5' RACE reads anew with MiXCR; each CDR3 protein has one entry. The data hold tens of thousands of distinct CDR3 sequences, with 9.5% to 15% observed a single time. Sequencing used whole blood, obtained at baseline. All receptors come from an adult who was a healthcare worker with PCR-confirmed SARS-CoV-2 infection or an uninfected control (not recorded which). The CDR3 runs from the conserved cysteine through the conserved F or W. D genes are given only for firm matches. A row's size may be missing; if present it is once, few, many or a size class.

abundance | j_gene | len | v_gene | d_gene | CDR3nt | CDR3aa
few | TRBJ2-2 | 16 | TRBV4-1 | TRBD2 | TGCGCCAGCAGCCAAGGACTAGCGGGGAGCAAGGGGGAGCTGTTTTTT | CASSQGLAGSKGELFF
many | TRBJ1-1 | 13 | TRBV7-6 | NA | TGTGCCAGCAGCCAGGACATGAACACTGAAGCTTTCTTT | CASSQDMNTEAFF
many | TRBJ1-1 | 13 | TRBV12-3/TRBV12-4 | NA | TGTGCCAGCAGTTTAAAGGGGTACACTGAAGCTTTCTTT | CASSLKGYTEAFF
many | TRBJ2-7 | 15 | TRBV7-2 | NA | TGTGCCAGCAGCTTAGTCGGGACGGTAGTGTACGAGCAGTACTTC | CASSLVGTVVYEQYF
few | TRBJ1-2 | 13 | TRBV2 | TRBD1 | TGTGCCAGCAGTGCTGGACAGGGATATGGCTACACCTTC | CASSAGQGYGYTF
few | TRBJ2-7 | 13 | TRBV5-5 | NA | TGTGCCAGCAGCTTGGGGGCAGCCTACGAGCAGTACTTC | CASSLGAAYEQYF
few | TRBJ2-1 | 16 | TRBV7-6 | NA | TGTGCCAGCAGCTTAACCCGGCACCGACCCAGCCATGAGCAGTTCTTC | CASSLTRHRPSHEQFF
NA | TRBJ1-5 | 13 | TRBV4-1 | NA | TGCGCCAGCAGCCAATTTCGACTAGGGCCCCAGCATTTT | CASSQFRLGPQHF
many | TRBJ2-5 | 17 | TRBV28 | TRBD2 | TGTGCCAGCAGTTTAGCACGACTAGCAGGGAACCAAGAGACCCAGTACTTC | CASSLARLAGNQETQYF
medium-sized | TRBJ2-6 | 16 | TRBV14 | NA | TGTGCCAGCAGCCAAGGTCTGGGATATGGGGCCAACGTCCTGACTTTC | CASSQGLGYGANVLTF
NA | TRBJ2-3 | 16 | TRBV28 | NA | TGTGCCAGCAGCCTCCAGGAGGCCACCAGCACAGATACGCAGTATTTT | CASSLQEATSTDTQYF
many | TRBJ2-7 | 13 | TRBV7-2 | NA | TGTGCCAGCAGCTTGTGGTTAGCCTACGAGCAGTACTTC | CASSLWLAYEQYF
many | TRBJ2-2 | 18 | TRBV12-5 | NA | TGTGCTAGTGGTTTGTCTCCTACACCGGACAGGAACACCGGGGAGCTGTTTTTT | CASGLSPTPDRNTGELFF
few | TRBJ2-2 | 15 | TRBV28 | NA | TGTGCCAGCAAACGAAAGGACTACTCCAGCGGGGAGCTGTTTTTT | CASKRKDYSSGELFF
NA | TRBJ2-1 | 14 | TRBV7-9 | NA | TGTGCCAGCAGCCCAGGAAAAGGGGGCAATGAGCAGTTCTTC | CASSPGKGGNEQFF
NA | TRBJ2-5 | 14 | TRBV29-1 | NA | TGCAGCGTTGCGGACGGCTGGTACCAAGAGACCCAGTACTTC | CSVADGWYQETQYF
NA | TRBJ1-2 | 15 | TRBV7-2 | TRBD1 | TGTGCCAGCAGCTTAGACCGGGACAGGGAATATGGCTACACCTTC | CASSLDRDREYGYTF